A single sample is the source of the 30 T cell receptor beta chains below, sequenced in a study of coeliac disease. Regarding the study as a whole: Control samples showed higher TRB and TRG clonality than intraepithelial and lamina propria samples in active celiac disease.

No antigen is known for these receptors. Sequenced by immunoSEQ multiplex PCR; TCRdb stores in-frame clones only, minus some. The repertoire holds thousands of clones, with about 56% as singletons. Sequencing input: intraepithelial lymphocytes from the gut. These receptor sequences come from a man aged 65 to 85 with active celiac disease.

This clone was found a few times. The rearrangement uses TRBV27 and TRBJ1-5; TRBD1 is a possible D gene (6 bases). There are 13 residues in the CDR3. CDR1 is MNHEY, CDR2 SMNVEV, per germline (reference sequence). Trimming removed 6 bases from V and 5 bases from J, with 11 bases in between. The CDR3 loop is CASSGTPDQPQHF. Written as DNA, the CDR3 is TGTGCCAGCAGCGGGACACCCGATCAGCCCCAGCATTTT.

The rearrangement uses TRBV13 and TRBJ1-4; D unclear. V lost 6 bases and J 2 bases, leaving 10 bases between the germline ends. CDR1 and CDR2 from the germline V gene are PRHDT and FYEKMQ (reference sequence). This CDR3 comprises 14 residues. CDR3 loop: CASSPTGTNEKLFF. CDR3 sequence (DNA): TGTGCCAGCAGTCCTACCGGGACTAATGAAAAACTGTTTTTT.

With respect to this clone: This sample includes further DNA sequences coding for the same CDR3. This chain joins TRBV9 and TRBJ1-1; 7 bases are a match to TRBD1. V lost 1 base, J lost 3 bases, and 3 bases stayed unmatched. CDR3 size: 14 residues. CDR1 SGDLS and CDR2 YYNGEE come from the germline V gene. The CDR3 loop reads CASSVLTGDTEAFF. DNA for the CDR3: TGTGCCAGCAGCGTACTTACAGGGGACACTGAAGCTTTCTTT. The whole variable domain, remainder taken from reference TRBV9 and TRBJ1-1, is DSGVTQTPKHLITATGQRVTLRCSPRSGDLSVYWYQQSLDQGLQFLIQYYNGEERAKGNILERFSAQQFPDLHSELNLSSLELGDSALYFCASSVLTGDTEAFFGQGTRLTVV.

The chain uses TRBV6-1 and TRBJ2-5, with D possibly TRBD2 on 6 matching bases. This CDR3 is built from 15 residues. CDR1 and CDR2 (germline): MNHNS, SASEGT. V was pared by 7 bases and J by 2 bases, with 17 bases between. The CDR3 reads CASKYEAGRQETQYF. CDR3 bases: TGTGCCAGCAAGTACGAGGCGGGGCGTCAAGAGACCCAGTACTTC.

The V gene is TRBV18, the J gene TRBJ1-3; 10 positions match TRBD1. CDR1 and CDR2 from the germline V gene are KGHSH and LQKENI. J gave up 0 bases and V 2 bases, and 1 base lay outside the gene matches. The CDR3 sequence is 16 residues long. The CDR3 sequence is CASSPRTGGSGNTIYF. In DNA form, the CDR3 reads TGTGCCAGCTCACCAAGGACAGGGGGCTCTGGAAACACCATATATTTT.

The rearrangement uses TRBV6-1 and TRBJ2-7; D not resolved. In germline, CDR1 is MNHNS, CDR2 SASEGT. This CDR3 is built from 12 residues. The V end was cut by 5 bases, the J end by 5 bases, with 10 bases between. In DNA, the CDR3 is TGTGCCAGCAGTTGGGCTTCCCACGAGCAGTACTTC. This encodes CASSWASHEQYF.

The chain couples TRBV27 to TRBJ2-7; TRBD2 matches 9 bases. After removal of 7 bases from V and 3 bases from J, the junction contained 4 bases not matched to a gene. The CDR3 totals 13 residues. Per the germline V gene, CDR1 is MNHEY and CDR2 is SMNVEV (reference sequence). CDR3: CASTSGASYEQYF. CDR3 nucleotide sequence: TGTGCCAGCACTAGCGGGGCGAGCTACGAGCAGTACTTC.

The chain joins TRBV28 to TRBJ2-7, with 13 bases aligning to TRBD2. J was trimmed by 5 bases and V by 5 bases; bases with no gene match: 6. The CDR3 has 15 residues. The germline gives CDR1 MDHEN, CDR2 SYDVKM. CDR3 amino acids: CASSAGTSGTHEQYF. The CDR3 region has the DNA TGTGCCAGCAGTGCCGGGACTAGCGGGACCCACGAGCAGTACTTC.

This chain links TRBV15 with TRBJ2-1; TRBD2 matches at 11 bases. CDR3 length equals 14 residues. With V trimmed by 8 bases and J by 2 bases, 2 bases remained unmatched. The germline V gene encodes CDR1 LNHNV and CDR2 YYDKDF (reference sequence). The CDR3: CATGLAGPYNEQFF. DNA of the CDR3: TGTGCCACCGGACTAGCGGGCCCCTACAATGAGCAGTTCTTC. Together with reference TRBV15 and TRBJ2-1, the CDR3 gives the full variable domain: DAMVIQNPRYQVTQFGKPVTLSCSQTLNHNVMYWYQQKSSQAPKLLFHYYDKDFNNEADTPDNFQSRRPNTSFCFLDIRSPGLGDTAMYLCATGLAGPYNEQFFGPGTRLTVL.

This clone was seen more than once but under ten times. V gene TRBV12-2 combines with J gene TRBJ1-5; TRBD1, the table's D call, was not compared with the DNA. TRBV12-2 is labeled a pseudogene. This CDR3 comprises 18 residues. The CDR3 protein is CASRLDYRVPPSNQPQHF. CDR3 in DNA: TGTGCAAGTCGCTTAGACTACAGGGTTCCCCCTAGCAATCAGCCCCAGCATTTT.

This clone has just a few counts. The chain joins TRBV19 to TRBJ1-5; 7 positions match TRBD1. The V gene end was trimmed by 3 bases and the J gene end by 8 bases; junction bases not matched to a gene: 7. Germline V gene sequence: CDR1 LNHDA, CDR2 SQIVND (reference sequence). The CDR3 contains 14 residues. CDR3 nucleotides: TGTGCCAGTAGTATCCAGGGGGAGTGGGAGCCCCAGCATTTT. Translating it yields CASSIQGEWEPQHF.

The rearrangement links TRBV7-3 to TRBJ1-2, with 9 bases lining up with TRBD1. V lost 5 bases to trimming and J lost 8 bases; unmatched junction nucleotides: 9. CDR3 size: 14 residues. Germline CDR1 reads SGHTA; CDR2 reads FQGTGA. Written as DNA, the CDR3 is TGTGCCAGCAGCATTACAGGGGGCGCTGGGGGCTACACCTTC. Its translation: CASSITGGAGGYTF.

The CDR3 nucleotides are TGTGCCACCTATCCGGGAAGTAACTCTAACTATGGCTACACCTTC. Translating gives CATYPGSNSNYGYTF. The chain carries TRBV28 and TRBJ1-2; D is unresolved. This CDR3 comprises 15 residues. Trimming shortened V by 10 bases and J by 0 bases, and 18 bases separated the two germline ends. In germline, CDR1 is MDHEN, CDR2 SYDVKM.

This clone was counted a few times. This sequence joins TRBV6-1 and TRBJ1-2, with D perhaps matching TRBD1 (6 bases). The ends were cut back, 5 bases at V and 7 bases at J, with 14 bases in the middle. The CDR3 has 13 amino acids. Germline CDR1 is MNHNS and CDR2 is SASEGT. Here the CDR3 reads CASSSLQGGGYTF. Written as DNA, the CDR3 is TGTGCCAGCAGTTCTCTACAGGGCGGTGGCTACACCTTC.

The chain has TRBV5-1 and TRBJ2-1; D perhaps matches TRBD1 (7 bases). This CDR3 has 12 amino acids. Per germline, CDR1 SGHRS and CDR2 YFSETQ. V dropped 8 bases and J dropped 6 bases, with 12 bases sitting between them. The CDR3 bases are TGCGCCAGGGGGGGACAGTCCAATGAGCAGTTCTTC. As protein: CARGGQSNEQFF.

For the CDR3, the DNA is TGTGCCTGGGCCCGGGACAGGGGACCAGATACGCAGTATTTT. It codes for CAWARDRGPDTQYF. This chain connects TRBV30 to TRBJ2-3; 10 bases match TRBD1. Germline V lookup: CDR1 GTSNPN, CDR2 SVGIG (reference sequence). The CDR3 has 14 amino acids. V shed 5 bases and J 4 bases; nucleotides not matched to a gene: 6.

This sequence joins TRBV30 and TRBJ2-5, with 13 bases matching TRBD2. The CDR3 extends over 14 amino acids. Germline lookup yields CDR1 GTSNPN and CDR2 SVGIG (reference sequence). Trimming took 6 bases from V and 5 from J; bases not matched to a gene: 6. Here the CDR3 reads CACRTSGSRETQYF. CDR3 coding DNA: TGTGCCTGTAGGACTAGCGGGAGCCGGGAGACCCAGTACTTC.

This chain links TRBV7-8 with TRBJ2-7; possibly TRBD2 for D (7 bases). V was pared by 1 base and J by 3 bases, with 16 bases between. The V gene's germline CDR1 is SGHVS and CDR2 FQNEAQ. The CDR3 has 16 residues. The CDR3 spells CASSLVGGPEIYEQYF. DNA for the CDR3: TGTGCCAGCAGCTTAGTCGGGGGGCCGGAAATCTACGAGCAGTACTTC.

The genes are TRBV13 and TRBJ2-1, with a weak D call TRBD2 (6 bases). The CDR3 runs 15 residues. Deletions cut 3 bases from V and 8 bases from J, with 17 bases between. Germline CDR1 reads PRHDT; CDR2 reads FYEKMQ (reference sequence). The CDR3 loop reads CASSLGTGLGDEQFF. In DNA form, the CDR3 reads TGTGCCAGCAGCTTGGGTACGGGACTGGGCGATGAGCAGTTCTTC.

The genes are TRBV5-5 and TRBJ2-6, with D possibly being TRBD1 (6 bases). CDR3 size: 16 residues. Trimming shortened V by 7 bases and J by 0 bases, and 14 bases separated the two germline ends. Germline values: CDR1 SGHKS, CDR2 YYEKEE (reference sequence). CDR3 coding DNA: TGTGCCAGCTTGGGGGCCCCCCCCTCTGGGGCCAACGTCCTGACTTTC. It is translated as CASLGAPPSGANVLTF.

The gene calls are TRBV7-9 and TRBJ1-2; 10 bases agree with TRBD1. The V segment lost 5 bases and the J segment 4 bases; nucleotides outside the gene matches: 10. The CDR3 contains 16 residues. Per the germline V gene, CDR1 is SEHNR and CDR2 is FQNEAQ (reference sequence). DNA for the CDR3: TGTGCCAGCAGCCAGAGGACAGGGGGGGCTGTCTATGGCTACACCTTC. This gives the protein CASSQRTGGAVYGYTF.

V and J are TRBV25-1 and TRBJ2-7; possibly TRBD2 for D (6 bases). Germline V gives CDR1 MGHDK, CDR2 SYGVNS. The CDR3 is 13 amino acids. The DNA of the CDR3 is TGTGCTACGCTCGCGGGACCCTCCTACGAGCAGTACTTC. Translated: CATLAGPSYEQYF.

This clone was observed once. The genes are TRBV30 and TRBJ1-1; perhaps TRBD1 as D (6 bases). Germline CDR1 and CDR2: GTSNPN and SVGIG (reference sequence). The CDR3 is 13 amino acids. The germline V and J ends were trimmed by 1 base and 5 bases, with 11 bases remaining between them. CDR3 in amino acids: CAWSAGAVTEAFF. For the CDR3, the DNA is TGTGCCTGGAGTGCAGGGGCAGTGACTGAAGCTTTCTTT.

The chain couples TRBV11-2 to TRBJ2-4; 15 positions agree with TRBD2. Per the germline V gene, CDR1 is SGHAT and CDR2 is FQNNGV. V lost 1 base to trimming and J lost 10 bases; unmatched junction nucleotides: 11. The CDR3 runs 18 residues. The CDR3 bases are TGTGCCAGCAGCTTAGTGGCTAGTGGACTAGCGGGGGGGGTTATTCAGTACTTC. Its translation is CASSLVASGLAGGVIQYF.

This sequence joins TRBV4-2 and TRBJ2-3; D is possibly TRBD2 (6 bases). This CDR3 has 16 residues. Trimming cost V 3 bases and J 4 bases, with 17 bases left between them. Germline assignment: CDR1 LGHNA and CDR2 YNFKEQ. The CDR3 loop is CASSHFVKRDSDTQYF. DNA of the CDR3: TGTGCCAGCAGCCATTTTGTCAAGAGGGACTCAGATACGCAGTATTTT.

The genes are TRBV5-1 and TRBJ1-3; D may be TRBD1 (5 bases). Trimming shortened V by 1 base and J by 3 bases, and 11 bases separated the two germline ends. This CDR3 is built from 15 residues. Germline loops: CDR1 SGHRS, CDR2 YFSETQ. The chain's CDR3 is CASSLQGFVGNTIYF. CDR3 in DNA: TGCGCCAGCAGCTTGCAGGGTTTTGTTGGAAACACCATATATTTT. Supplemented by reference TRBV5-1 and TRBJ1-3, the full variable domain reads KAGVTQTPRYLIKTRGQQVTLSCSPISGHRSVSWYQQTPGQGLQFLFEYFSETQRNKGNFPGRFSGRQFSNSRSEMNVSTLELGDSALYLCASSLQGFVGNTIYFGEGSWLTVV.

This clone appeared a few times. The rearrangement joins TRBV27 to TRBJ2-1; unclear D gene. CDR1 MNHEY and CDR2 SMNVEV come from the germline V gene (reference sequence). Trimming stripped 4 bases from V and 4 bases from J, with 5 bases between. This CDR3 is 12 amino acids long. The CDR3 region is CASSSVYNEQFF. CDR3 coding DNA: TGTGCCAGCAGTTCCGTATACAATGAGCAGTTCTTC.

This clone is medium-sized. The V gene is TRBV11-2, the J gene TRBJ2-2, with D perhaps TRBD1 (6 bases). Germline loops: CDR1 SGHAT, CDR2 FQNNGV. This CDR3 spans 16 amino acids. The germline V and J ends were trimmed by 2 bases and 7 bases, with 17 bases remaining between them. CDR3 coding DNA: TGTGCCAGCAGCTTATGGGCAGGGGTCCTGTTCGGGGAGCTGTTTTTT. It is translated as CASSLWAGVLFGELFF.

The CDR3 sequence is CAISESGRGRSYEQYF. In nucleotides, the CDR3 is TGTGCCATCAGTGAGTCTGGGCGGGGTCGCTCCTACGAGCAGTACTTC. The V call is TRBV10-3, the J call TRBJ2-7, with D tentatively TRBD2 (6 bases). This CDR3 is 16 amino acids long. Germline V gene data show CDR1 as ENHRY and CDR2 as SYGVKD. The germline V and J ends were trimmed by 0 bases and 0 bases, with 12 bases remaining between them.

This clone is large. In DNA form, the CDR3 reads TGCGCCAGCACCCGTAAGCGATCCTACAATGAGCAGTTCTTC. This gives the protein CASTRKRSYNEQFF. The V gene is TRBV10-1, the J gene TRBJ2-1; D call uncertain. Germline V gene lookup returns CDR1 WNHNN and CDR2 SYGVQD (reference sequence). The germline V and J ends were trimmed by 7 bases and 1 base, with 11 bases remaining between them. The CDR3 consists of 14 residues.